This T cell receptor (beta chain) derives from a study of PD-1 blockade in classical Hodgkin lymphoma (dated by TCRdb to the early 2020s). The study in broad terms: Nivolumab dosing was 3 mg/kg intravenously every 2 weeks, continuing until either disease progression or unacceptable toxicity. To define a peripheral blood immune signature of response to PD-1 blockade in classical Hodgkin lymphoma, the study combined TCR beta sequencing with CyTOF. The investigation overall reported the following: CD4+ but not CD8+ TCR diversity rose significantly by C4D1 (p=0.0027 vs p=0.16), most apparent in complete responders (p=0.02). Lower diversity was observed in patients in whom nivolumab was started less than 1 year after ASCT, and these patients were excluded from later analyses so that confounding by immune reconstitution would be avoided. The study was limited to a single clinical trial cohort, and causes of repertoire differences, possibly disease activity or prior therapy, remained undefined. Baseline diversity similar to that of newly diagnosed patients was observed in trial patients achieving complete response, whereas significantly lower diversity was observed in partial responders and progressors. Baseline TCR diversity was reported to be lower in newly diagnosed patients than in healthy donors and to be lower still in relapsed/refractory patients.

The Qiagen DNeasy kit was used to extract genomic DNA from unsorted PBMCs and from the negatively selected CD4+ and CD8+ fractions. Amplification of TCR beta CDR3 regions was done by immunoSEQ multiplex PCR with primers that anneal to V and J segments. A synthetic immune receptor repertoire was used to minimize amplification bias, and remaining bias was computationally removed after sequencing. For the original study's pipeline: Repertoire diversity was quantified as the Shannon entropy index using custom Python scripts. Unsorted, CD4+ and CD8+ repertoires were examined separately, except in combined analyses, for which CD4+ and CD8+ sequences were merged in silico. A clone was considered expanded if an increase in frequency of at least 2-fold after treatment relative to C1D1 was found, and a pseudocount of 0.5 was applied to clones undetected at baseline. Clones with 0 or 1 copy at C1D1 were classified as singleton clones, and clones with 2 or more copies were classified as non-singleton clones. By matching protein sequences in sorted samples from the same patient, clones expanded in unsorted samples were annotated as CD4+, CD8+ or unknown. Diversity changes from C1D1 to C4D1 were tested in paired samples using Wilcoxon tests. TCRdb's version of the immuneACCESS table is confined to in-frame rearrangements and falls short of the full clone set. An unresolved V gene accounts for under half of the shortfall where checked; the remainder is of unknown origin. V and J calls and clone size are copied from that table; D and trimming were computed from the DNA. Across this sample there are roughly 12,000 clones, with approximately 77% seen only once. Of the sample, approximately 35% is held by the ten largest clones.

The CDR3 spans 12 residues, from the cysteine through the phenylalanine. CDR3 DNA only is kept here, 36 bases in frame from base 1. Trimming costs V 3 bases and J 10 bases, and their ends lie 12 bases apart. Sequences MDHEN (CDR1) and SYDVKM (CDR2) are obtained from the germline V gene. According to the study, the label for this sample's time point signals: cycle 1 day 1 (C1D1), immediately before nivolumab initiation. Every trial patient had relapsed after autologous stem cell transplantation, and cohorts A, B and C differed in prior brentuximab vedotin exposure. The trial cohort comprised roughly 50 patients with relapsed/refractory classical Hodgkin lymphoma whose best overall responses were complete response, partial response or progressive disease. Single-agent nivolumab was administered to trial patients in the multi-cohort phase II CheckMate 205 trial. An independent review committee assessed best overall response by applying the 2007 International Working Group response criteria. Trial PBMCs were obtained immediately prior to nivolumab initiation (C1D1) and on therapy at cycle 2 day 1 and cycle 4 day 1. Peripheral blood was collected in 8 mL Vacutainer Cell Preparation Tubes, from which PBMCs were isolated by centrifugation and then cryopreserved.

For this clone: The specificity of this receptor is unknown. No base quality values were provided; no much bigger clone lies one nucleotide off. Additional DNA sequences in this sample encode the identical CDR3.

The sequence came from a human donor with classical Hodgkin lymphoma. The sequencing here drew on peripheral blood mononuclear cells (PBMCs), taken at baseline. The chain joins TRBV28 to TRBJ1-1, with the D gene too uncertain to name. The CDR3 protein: CASSFSDGRAFF. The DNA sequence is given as TGTGCCAGCAGTTTCAGTGATGGGAGAGCTTTCTTT.